This is a list of T cell receptor beta chains from one sample in a study of shared clonotypes between healthy human individuals. The table came from immunoSEQ multiplex PCR; TCRdb's copy has only in-frame clones and leaves some out. Of over a million clones listed, approximately 98% are singletons. Sequences were obtained from naive CD4+ T cells sorted from blood. Source of these receptors: a man aged 30-40 years in good health. Both conserved end residues are part of each CDR3. A D gene is named only where the DNA matches it firmly.

cdr3_aa cdr3_length d_call j_call v_call
CASSLGAGGRAEAFF 15 TRBD1 TRBJ1-1 TRBV7-6
CASSLRLAVLSYEQYF 16 TRBD2 TRBJ2-7 TRBV5-1
CASSPSSATSGQPQHF 16 NA TRBJ1-5 TRBV19
CASSLKASPSTDTQYF 16 NA TRBJ2-3 TRBV7-6
CASTVTRGTGSYEQYF 16 TRBD1 TRBJ2-7 TRBV7-9
CASSLLSGSNQPQHF 15 NA TRBJ1-5 TRBV28
CASSLLPYRDSKNQPQHF 18 TRBD1 TRBJ1-5 TRBV7-6
CASTDNNQPQHF 12 NA TRBJ1-5 TRBV2
CASSYSGDRVYEQYF 15 TRBD1 TRBJ2-7 TRBV6-5
CASSTQGAGQYF 12 TRBD1 TRBJ2-3 TRBV7-3
CASRDTGSNTEAFF 14 NA TRBJ1-1 TRBV5-1
CASSIDRVVHEQYF 14 TRBD1 TRBJ2-7 TRBV7-8
CASSETLDRENGYTF 15 TRBD1 TRBJ1-2 TRBV5-4
CASSFRTRVSGNTIYF 16 NA TRBJ1-3 TRBV28
CASSIQSGMNNEQFF 15 TRBD2 TRBJ2-1 TRBV19
CASHNRGQGQPQHF 14 TRBD1 TRBJ1-5 TRBV18
CASSARRGTERNTIYF 16 TRBD1 TRBJ1-3 TRBV9
CASSYGGLTNYGYTF 15 NA TRBJ1-2 TRBV6-6
CASSVRTYPNEKLFF 15 NA TRBJ1-4 TRBV9
CASSFGQGVFSEKLFF 16 TRBD1 TRBJ1-4 TRBV5-1
CASSQDGQGFIGELFF 16 TRBD1 TRBJ2-2 TRBV4-1
CATSPAGTGVNQPQHF 16 TRBD1 TRBJ1-5 TRBV15
CASSLATGYEQYF 13 TRBD1 TRBJ2-7 TRBV7-6
CASSPGSQGGEQFF 14 NA TRBJ2-1 TRBV5-1
CSVLLRQGRGEKLFF 15 TRBD1 TRBJ1-4 TRBV29-1
CSVAGDFEDTQYF 13 NA TRBJ2-3 TRBV29-1
CASSPRGQGSYEQYF 15 TRBD1 TRBJ2-7 TRBV5-1
CASSDRTGFGTDTQYF 16 TRBD1 TRBJ2-3 TRBV10-1
CAISESGQGLPNQPQHF 17 NA TRBJ1-5 TRBV10-3
CASTFLAAPYEQYF 14 TRBD2 TRBJ2-7 TRBV2
CASSPTPGPLGTEAFF 16 NA TRBJ1-1 TRBV7-9
CASSQIGGGGYEQYF 15 TRBD2 TRBJ2-7 TRBV14
CASSLDGTTETQYF 14 TRBD2 TRBJ2-5 TRBV7-7
CASSLQPRAHNEQFF 15 NA TRBJ2-1 TRBV7-9
CASSLGARLSYEQYF 15 NA TRBJ2-7 TRBV5-6
CASSLGSLKGYEQYF 15 NA TRBJ2-7 TRBV5-1
CASSPGLAGGTGELFF 16 TRBD2 TRBJ2-2 TRBV5-1
CASRKGTGGAMNTEAFF 17 TRBD1 TRBJ1-1 TRBV9
CASSLGQGILGETQYF 16 NA TRBJ2-5 TRBV7-6
CASSPQTGGLDEQYF 15 NA TRBJ2-7 TRBV7-2
CASTLDRAHNEQFF 14 TRBD1 TRBJ2-1 TRBV7-2
CASGVIPATDTQYF 14 NA TRBJ2-3 TRBV5-1
CASSSPGFNEQFF 13 NA TRBJ2-1 TRBV6-5
CASSRQVTGELFF 13 NA TRBJ2-2 TRBV11-2
CASGLIGDRETQYF 14 NA TRBJ2-5 TRBV12-5
CASSVVRRDEKLFF 14 NA TRBJ1-4 TRBV2
CASSIDLYQPQHF 13 NA TRBJ1-5 TRBV19
CASSVEWADNEQFF 14 NA TRBJ2-1 TRBV9
CASSLTGGTDTQYF 14 TRBD1 TRBJ2-3 TRBV7-7
CASSLGASSPGYNEQFF 17 NA TRBJ2-1 TRBV7-2
CASSLPAGVRDEQFF 15 TRBD2 TRBJ2-1 TRBV7-3
CASSPPGLDTGELFF 15 NA TRBJ2-2 TRBV7-9
CASSIRRVAGTGELFF 16 NA TRBJ2-2 TRBV9
CASSFRRTLTDTQYF 15 NA TRBJ2-3 TRBV11-1
CASSIQGASGYTF 13 TRBD1 TRBJ1-2 TRBV6-5
CASSVVGASYEQYF 14 NA TRBJ2-7 TRBV19
CASSLVRNNEQFF 13 NA TRBJ2-1 TRBV11-3
CASSGEPPRLEQYF 14 NA TRBJ2-7 TRBV6-1
CASIPQRGYSYEQYF 15 NA TRBJ2-7 TRBV28
CASSVRYGLGEQYF 14 NA TRBJ2-7 TRBV9